These 9 T cell receptor beta chains came from one sample sequenced in a study of Ad26.COV2.S vaccination and SARS-CoV-2 variants. Treatment denoted: some 20 received Ad26.COV2.S at low or high dose, single or two shots; about 5 received placebo; per-sample allocation not given. Specimens were obtained on day 63 following the first vaccine or placebo injection. The table came from immunoSEQ multiplex PCR; TCRdb's copy has only in-frame clones and leaves some out. The data contain 250,000 or so clones, around 88% of them singletons. The sequences come from peripheral blood, collected in a trial of Ad26.COV2.S vaccine versus placebo. All receptors derive from a person between 18 and 59 years old who received the Ad26.COV2.S COVID-19 vaccine or a placebo.

This chain links TRBV19 with TRBJ1-4; D gene uncertain. The CDR3 contains 18 residues. The germline V and J ends were trimmed by 6 bases and 0 bases, with 20 bases remaining between them. Germline CDR1 and CDR2: LNHDA and SQIVND (reference sequence). Here the CDR3 reads CASSYGGRAFATNEKLFF. As DNA, the CDR3 is TGTGCCAGTAGCTACGGCGGGAGGGCTTTCGCAACTAATGAAAAACTGTTTTTT.

This clone was seen a few times. The J gene is TRBJ1-6, the V gene TRBV9; TRBD1 agrees at 7 bases. Trimming at V came to 3 bases and at J to 9 bases, leaving 6 bases not matched to a gene. CDR3 length: 14 amino acids. Germline V gene data show CDR1 as SGDLS and CDR2 as YYNGEE. The CDR3 DNA sequence: TGTGCCAGCAGCGCCCCTGACAGGGTTTCACCCCTCCACTTT. Its protein product is CASSAPDRVSPLHF.

V and J are TRBV19 and TRBJ1-5, with D hard to call. CDR1 is LNHDA, CDR2 SQIVND, per germline (reference sequence). V was clipped by 3 bases and J by 4 bases, with 10 bases between them. The CDR3 has 14 residues. The CDR3 DNA sequence: TGTGCCAGTAGTATCAATAGGGCAAATCAGCCCCAGCATTTT. Its translation is CASSINRANQPQHF.

The rearrangement joins TRBV19 to TRBJ1-5, with no clear D. The CDR3 length is 14 residues. CDR1 LNHDA and CDR2 SQIVND come from the germline V gene (reference sequence). The V and J ends lost 2 bases and 3 bases respectively, with 8 bases between them. DNA of the CDR3: TGTGCCAGTAGTATAATAGGATTCAATCAGCCCCAGCATTTT. Translating gives CASSIIGFNQPQHF.

This clone has only a few counts. J is TRBJ2-5 and V is TRBV4-2; perhaps TRBD1 as D (5 bases). This CDR3 spans 14 amino acids. The germline gives CDR1 LGHNA, CDR2 YNFKEQ. V shed 1 base and J shed 4 bases, with 10 bases lying between them. CDR3 bases: TGTGCCAGCAGCCAAGGGGTGGGGCTAGAGACCCAGTACTTC. Translated, it gives CASSQGVGLETQYF.

The chain joins TRBV12-3 or TRBV12-4 to TRBJ1-2; possible D gene TRBD1, 6 bases. V lost 3 bases, J lost 4 bases, and 9 bases lay in between. CDR3 size: 13 residues. DNA of the CDR3: TGTGCCAGCAGTTTGGGGACACCCTATGGCTACACCTTC. Protein sequence: CASSLGTPYGYTF.

The CDR3 DNA follows: TGTGCCAGCAGTCCGACAAATTATGGCTACACCTTC. This gives the protein CASSPTNYGYTF. J is TRBJ1-2 and V is TRBV12-3 or TRBV12-4; D call uncertain. The CDR3 has 12 amino acids. Trimming removed 5 bases at V and 5 bases at J, with 9 bases between.

This CDR3 is CSVELRDLRAGYTF. The CDR3 DNA follows: TGCAGCGTTGAACTCCGGGACCTGAGGGCTGGCTACACCTTC. The chain recombines TRBV29-1 with TRBJ1-2, with a possible D match to TRBD1 (5 bases). Germline V CDR1 and CDR2: SQVTM, ANQGSEA. The CDR3 is made up of 14 amino acids. Deletions cut 2 bases from V and 7 bases from J, with 17 bases between.

The chain joins TRBV19 to TRBJ1-2; TRBD1 aligns across 8 bases. This CDR3 is 15 amino acids long. Germline V lookup: CDR1 LNHDA, CDR2 SQIVND (reference sequence). Trimming cost V 3 bases and J 2 bases; bases outside gene matches: 5. The CDR3 nucleotides read TGTGCCAGTAGTATTCGACAGGGGATAAACTATGGCTACACCTTC. Translation: CASSIRQGINYGYTF.